This T cell receptor (beta chain) was sequenced during a study of T cell responses to AZD1222 COVID-19 vaccine (dated by TCRdb to the early 2020s). In the study overall: TCR sequencing was performed for about 250 trial participants, of whom around 210 were given two doses of AZD1222 and around 26 were given two doses of MenACWY control vaccine. Trial participants were enrolled by age into subgroups of 18-55, 56-69 and 70-plus years, and roughly 150, 30 and 60 TCR-sequenced participants, respectively, were included in these subgroups.

Summary of the overall study and its limitations: A significant rise in spike-specific TCR breadth and depth was observed after two AZD1222 doses relative to day 0 and relative to MenACWY recipients. Only five to seven AZD1222 recipients were SARS-CoV-2 seropositive at baseline, limiting conclusions about previously exposed vaccinees. Most participants were white British and females outnumbered males, and the authors suggested that clonal diversity may have been underestimated. Vaccine-associated CD4 TCRs spanned the whole spike protein, with dominant responses in regions 160-218 and 743-854. Nearly half of unique spike-specific TCRs reportedly recognized epitopes outside regions mutated in the B.1.351 and B.1.1.7 variants. The 56-69-year group was small, and its depth increase did not reach significance, likely because of low power. No day 14 peak-response samples were available, so repertoires were characterized only after the peak T cell response.

The CDR3 has 18 amino acids, counting the end cysteine and phenylalanine. Here the CDR3 DNA is all that survives: 54 bases in frame from base 1. The germline V gene supplies CDR1 WSHSY and CDR2 SAAADI. The germline ends are 24 bases apart after V is trimmed by 4 bases and J by 5 bases. Concerning this clone itself: Its recognized antigen is unknown. No base quality information exists; no much larger clone differs at one position.

The CDR3 regions of human TCRbeta chains were analyzed by immunosequencing. The source study handled its data this way. TCRs in the repertoires were matched against a reference library of SARS-CoV-2-specific TCRs that had been generated with the MIRA antigen-specificity platform. Breadth was defined as the fraction of unique TCRs that were SARS-CoV-2-associated, and depth was defined as the fraction of total T cells that were SARS-CoV-2-associated. Each spike-specific TCR was assigned to its reactive spike region and to a CD4 or CD8 class using the MIRA data. Log10-transformed breadth and depth values were compared by one-way ANOVA with Sidak's multiple comparisons tests. TCRdb mirrors the immuneACCESS table, restricted to in-frame sequences. Some clones are absent from its copies; in checked studies, under half trace to an unresolved V gene, and the reason for the others is unknown. For V, J and clone size, that table is used; D and trimming come from the DNA. The sample table shows around 140,000 clones, and 92% are seen once. 9.3% of the sample lies in the top ten.

What this sample's time point label stands for: about 28 days (+/-7) after the second vaccine dose. AZD1222 recipients with second doses at about 4 weeks or about 12 weeks were pooled, because spike-specific TCR depth and breadth did not differ between schedules. Vaccinee samples were obtained from the UK trials COV001 and COV002, which included a single-blind randomized controlled phase 2/3 trial of AZD1222 (ChAdOx1 nCoV-19) in healthy adults. For TCRbeta chain sequencing, PBMC samples from trial participants were taken at day 0 and at day 28 after the second dose. This specimen consisted of peripheral blood, obtained 28 days after the second AZD1222 dose. The chain uses TRBV10-2 and TRBJ2-1, with the D call tentatively TRBD1 or TRBD2, each fitting 6 bases. This TCR was recovered from an adult who received the AZD1222 COVID-19 vaccine. The nucleotides are TGCGCCAGCAGTGGGGGACCGACCCCGGGGGCCCCCAACAATGAGCAGTTCTTC. This yields the protein CASSGGPTPGAPNNEQFF.